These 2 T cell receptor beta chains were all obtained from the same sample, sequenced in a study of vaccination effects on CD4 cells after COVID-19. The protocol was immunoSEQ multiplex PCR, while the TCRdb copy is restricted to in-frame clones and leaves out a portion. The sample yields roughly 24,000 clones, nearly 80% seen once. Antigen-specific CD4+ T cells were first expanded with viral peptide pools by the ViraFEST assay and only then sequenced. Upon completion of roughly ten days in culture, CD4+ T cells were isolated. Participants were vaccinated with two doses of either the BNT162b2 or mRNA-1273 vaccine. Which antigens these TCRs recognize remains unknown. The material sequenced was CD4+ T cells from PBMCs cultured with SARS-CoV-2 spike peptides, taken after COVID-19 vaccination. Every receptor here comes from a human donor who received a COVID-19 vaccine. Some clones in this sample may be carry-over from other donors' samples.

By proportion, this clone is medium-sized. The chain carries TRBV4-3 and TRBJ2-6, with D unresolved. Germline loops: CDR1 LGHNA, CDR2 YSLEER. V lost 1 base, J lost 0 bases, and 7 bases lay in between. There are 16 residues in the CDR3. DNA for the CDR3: TGCGCCAGCAGCCAAGTGGCCGGCTCTGGGGCCAACGTCCTGACTTTC. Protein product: CASSQVAGSGANVLTF.

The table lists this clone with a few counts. The CDR3 sequence: CASRADSGVLTGELFF. The CDR3 coding sequence is TGTGCCAGCAGGGCGGATAGCGGGGTTCTCACCGGGGAGCTGTTTTTT. The rearrangement links TRBV2 to TRBJ2-2, with TRBD2 matching 8 bases. V lost 6 bases and J lost 4; bases outside the gene matches: 10. Germline V gene lookup returns CDR1 SNHLY and CDR2 FYNNEI. This CDR3 is 16 amino acids long.